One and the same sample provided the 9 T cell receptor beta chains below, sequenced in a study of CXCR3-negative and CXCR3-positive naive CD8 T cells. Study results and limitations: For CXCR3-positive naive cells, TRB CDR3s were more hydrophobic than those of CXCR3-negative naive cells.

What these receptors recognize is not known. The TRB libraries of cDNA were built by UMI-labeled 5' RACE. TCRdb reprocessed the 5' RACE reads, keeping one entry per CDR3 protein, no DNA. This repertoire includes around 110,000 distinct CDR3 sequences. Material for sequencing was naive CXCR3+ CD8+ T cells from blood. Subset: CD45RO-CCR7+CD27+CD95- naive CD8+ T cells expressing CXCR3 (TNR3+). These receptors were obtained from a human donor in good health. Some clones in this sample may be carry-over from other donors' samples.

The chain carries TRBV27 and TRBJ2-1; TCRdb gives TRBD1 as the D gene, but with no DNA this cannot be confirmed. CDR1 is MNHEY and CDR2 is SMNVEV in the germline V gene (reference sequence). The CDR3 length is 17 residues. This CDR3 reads CASSFGTGVLESNEQFF.

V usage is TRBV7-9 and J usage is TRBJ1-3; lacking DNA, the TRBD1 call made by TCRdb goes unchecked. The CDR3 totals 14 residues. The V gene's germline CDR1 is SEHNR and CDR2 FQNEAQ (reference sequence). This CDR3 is CASSPLGSGNTIYF.

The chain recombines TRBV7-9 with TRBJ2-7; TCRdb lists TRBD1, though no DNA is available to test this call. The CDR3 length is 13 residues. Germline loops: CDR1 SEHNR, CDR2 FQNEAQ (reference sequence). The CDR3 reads CASSFQGADEQYF.

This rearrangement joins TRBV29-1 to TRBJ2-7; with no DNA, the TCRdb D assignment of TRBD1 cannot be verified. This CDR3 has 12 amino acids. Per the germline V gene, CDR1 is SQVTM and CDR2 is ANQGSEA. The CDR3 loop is CSVEGGHHEQYF.

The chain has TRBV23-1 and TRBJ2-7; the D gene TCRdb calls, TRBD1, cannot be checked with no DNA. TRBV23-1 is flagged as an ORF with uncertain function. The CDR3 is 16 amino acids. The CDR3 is CASSQSKARRGFEQYF.

CDR3: CASSPDRVGTNEKLFF. The V gene is TRBV4-3, the J gene TRBJ1-4; TCRdb gives TRBD1 as the D gene, but with no DNA this cannot be confirmed. The V gene's germline CDR1 is LGHNA and CDR2 YSLEER. There are 16 residues in the CDR3.

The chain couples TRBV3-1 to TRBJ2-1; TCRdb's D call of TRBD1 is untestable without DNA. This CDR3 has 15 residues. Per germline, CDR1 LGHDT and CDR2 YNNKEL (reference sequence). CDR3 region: CASSQGRPAYNEQFF.

The CDR3 here is CASSLVTVLLDTQYF. This chain uses TRBV7-9 with TRBJ2-3; TCRdb names TRBD1, which stays unverified in the absence of DNA. The CDR3 is made up of 15 amino acids. Germline V gives CDR1 SEHNR, CDR2 FQNEAQ (reference sequence).

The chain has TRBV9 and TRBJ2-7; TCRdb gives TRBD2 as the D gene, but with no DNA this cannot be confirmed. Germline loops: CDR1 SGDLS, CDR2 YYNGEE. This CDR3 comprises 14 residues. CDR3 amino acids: CASSAQGGFYEQYF.